This T cell receptor (beta chain) originates from a study of shared clonotypes between healthy human individuals. Some clones are missing from TCRdb's copy, which holds only in-frame ones; the method was immunoSEQ multiplex PCR. The sample records about 480,000 clones, 75% to 85% being singletons. Germline V gene data show CDR1 as LNHDA and CDR2 as SQIVND (reference sequence). V gave up 6 bases and J gave up 2 bases; unmatched junction bases: 7. CDR3 length equals 15 residues. The chain has TRBV19 and TRBJ2-7; 10 positions match TRBD1. This receptor was taken from a woman in her thirties or forties in good health. Some clones in this sample may be carry-over from other donors' samples. The specimen sequenced was PBMCs. CDR3 bases: TGTGCCAGTAGGTACTCCGGGACAGGGGCCTACGAGCAGTACTTC. This sequence encodes CASRYSGTGAYEQYF.